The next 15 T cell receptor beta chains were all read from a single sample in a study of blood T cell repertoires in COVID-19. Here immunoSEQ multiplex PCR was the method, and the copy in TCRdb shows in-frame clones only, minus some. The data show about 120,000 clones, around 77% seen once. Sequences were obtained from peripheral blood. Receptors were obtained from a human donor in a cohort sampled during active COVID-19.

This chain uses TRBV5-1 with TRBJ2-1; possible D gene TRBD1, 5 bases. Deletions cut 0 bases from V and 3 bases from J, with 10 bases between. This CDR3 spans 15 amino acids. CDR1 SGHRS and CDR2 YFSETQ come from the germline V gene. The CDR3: CASSLEGMLYNEQFF. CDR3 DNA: TGCGCCAGCAGCTTGGAGGGGATGCTCTACAATGAGCAGTTCTTC.

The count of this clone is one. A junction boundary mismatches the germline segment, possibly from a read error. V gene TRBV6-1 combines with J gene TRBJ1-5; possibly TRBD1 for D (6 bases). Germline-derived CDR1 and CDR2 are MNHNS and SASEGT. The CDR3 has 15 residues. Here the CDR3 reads CANSEEWTVNQPQHF. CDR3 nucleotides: TGTGCCAACAGTGAGGAGTGGACAGTCAATCAGCCCCAGCATTTT.

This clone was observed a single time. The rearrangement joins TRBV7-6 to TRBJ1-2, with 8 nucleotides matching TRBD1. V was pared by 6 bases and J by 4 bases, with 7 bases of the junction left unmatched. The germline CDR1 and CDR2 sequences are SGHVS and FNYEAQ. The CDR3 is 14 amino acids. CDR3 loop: CASRSYRGCYGYTF. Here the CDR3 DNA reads TGTGCCAGCAGGTCCTACAGGGGGTGCTATGGCTACACCTTC. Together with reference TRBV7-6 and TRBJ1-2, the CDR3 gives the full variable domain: GAGVSQSPRYKVTKRGQDVALRCDPISGHVSLYWYRQALGQGPEFLTYFNYEAQQDKSGLPNDRFSAERPEGSISTLTIQRTEQRDSAMYRCASRSYRGCYGYTFGSGTRLTVV.

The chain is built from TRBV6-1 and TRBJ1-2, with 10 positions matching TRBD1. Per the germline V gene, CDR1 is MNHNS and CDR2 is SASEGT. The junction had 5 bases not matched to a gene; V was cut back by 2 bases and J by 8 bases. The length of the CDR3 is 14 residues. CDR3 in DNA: TGTGCCAGCAGTGAAAGGGGACAGGGGAGCGGCTACACCTTC. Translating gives CASSERGQGSGYTF.

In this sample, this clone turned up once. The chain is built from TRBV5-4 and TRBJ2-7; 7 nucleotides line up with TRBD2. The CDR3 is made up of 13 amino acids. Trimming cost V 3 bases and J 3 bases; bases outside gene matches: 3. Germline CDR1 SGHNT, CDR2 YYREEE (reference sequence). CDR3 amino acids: CASSWSGGYEQYF. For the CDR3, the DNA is TGTGCCAGCAGCTGGTCGGGGGGCTACGAGCAGTACTTC.

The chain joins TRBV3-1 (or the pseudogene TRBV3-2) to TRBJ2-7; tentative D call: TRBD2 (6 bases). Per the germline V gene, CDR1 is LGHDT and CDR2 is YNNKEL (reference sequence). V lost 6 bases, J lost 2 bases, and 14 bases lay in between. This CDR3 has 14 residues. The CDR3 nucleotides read TGTGCCAGCAGAGCACGGGGGTCGCCCTACGAGCAGTACTTC. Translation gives CASRARGSPYEQYF.

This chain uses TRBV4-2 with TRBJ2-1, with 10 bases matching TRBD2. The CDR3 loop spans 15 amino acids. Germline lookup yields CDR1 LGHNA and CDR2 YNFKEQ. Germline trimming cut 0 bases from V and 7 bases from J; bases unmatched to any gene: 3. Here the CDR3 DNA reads TGTGCCAGCAGCCAAGACAAGCGGGAGGGTAATGAGCAGTTCTTC. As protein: CASSQDKREGNEQFF.

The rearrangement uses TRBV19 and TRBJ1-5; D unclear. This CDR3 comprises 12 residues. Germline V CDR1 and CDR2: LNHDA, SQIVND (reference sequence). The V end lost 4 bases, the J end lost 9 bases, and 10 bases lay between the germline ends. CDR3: CASSTSPAPQHF. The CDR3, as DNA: TGTGCCAGTAGTACGAGTCCCGCGCCCCAGCATTTT. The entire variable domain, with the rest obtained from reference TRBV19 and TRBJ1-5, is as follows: DGGITQSPKYLFRKEGQNVTLSCEQNLNHDAMYWYRQDPGQGLRLIYYSQIVNDFQKGDIAEGYSVSREKKESFPLTVTSAQKNPTAFYLCASSTSPAPQHFGDGTRLSIL.

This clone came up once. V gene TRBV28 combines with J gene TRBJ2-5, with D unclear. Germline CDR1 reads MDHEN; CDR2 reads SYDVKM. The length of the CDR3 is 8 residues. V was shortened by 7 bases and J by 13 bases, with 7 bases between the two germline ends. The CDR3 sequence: CASTGLYF. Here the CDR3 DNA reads TGTGCCAGCACCGGGTTGTACTTC.

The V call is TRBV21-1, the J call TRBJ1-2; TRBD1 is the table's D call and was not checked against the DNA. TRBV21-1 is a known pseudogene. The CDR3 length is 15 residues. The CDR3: CASSKEQGAIYGYTF. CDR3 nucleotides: TGTGCCAGCAGCAAAGAACAGGGGGCGATCTATGGCTACACCTTC.

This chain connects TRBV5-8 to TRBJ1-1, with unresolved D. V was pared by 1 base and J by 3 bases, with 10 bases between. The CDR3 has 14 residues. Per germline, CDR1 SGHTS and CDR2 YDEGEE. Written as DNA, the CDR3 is TGTGCCAGCAGCTTGCCCTTCCGGGACACTGAAGCTTTCTTT. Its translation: CASSLPFRDTEAFF. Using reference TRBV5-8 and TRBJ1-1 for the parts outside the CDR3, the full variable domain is EAGVTQSPTHLIKTRGQQATLRCSPISGHTSVYWYQQALGLGLQFLLWYDEGEERNRGNFPPRFSGRQFPNYSSELNVNALELEDSALYLCASSLPFRDTEAFFGQGTRLTVV.

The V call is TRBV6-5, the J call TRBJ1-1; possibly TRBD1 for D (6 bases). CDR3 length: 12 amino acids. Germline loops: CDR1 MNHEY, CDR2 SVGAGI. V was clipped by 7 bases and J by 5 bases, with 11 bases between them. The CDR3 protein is CASTNRATEAFF. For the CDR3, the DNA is TGTGCCAGCACCAACAGGGCTACTGAAGCTTTCTTT.

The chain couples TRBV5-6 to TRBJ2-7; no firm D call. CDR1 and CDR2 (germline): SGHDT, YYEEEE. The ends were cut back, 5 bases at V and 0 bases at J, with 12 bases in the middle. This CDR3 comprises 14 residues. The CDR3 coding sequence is TGTGCCAGCAGATTCTGGGCCAGCTCCTACGAGCAGTACTTC. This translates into CASRFWASSYEQYF.

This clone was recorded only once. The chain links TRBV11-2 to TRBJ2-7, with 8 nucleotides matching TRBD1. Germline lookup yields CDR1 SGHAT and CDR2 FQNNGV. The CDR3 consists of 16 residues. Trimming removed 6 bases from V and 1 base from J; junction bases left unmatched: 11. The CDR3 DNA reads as TGTGCCAGCAGACCTCTACAGGGGGGTCTATCCTACGAGCAGTACTTC. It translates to CASRPLQGGLSYEQYF.

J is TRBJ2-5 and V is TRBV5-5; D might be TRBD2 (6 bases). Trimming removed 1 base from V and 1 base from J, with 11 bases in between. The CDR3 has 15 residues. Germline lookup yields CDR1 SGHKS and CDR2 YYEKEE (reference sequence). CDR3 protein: CASSLRAGFQETQYF. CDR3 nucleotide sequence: TGTGCCAGCAGCTTGCGTGCGGGATTCCAAGAGACCCAGTACTTC.